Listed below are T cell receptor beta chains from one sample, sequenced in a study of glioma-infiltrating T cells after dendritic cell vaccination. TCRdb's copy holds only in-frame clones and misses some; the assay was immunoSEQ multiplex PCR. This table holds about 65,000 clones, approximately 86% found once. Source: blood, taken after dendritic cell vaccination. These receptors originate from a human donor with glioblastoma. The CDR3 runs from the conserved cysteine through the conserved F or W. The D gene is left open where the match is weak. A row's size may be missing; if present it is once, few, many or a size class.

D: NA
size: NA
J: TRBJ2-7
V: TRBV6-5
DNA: TGTGCCAGCAGCGCCGGGAAGGAATGGTCCGAGCAGTACTTC
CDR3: CASSAGKEWSEQYF

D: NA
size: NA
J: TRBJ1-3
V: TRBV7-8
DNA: TGTGCCAGCAGCTTAGGACTCCCCTCTGGAAACACCATATATTTT
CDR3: CASSLGLPSGNTIYF

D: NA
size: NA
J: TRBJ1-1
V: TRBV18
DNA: TGTGCCAGCTCTAGGGGGATGGAAGCTTTCTTT
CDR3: CASSRGMEAFF

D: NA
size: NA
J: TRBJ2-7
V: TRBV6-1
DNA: TGTGCCAGCAGTGAAGCGCGGGCCCCCTACGAGCAGTACTTC
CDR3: CASSEARAPYEQYF

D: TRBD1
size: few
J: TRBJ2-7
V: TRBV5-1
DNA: TGCGCCAGCAGCTTGGAGGGACAGGGGTCGTACGAGCAGTACTTC
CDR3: CASSLEGQGSYEQYF

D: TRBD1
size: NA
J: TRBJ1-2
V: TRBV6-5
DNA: TGTGCCAGCAGTTACGGACAGGGGGTATCTAACTATGGCTACACCTTC
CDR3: CASSYGQGVSNYGYTF

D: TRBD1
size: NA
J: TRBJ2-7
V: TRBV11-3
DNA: TGTGCCAGCAGCTCCGGGACAGGGCCTTCCTACGAGCAGTACTTC
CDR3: CASSSGTGPSYEQYF

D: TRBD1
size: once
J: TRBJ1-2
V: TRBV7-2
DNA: TGTGCCAGCAGCTTAGTTGGGACAGGGGGCTCTGGCTACACCTTC
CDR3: CASSLVGTGGSGYTF

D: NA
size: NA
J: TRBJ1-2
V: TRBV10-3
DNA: TGTGCCATCACCGCTAACTTGGACACGGTTGGCTACACCTTC
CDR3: CAITANLDTVGYTF

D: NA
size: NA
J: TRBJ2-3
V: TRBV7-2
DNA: TGTGCCAGCAGCTTAGTCGGGACAAGCACAGATACGCAGTATTTT
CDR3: CASSLVGTSTDTQYF

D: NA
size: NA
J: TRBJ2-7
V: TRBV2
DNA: TGTGCCAGCAACGCGGAGAACTACGAGCAGTACTTC
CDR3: CASNAENYEQYF

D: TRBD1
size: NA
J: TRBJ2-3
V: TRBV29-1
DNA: TGCAGCGTTGAAGGACAGGGTTATTACACAGATACGCAGTATTTT
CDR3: CSVEGQGYYTDTQYF

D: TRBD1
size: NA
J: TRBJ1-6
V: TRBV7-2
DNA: TGTGCCAGCAGCTCGCCCATGACAGGGGCCGCCAATTCACCCCTCCACTTT
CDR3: CASSSPMTGAANSPLHF

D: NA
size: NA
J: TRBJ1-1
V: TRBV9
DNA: TGTGCCAGCAGCGTAGATTCGGGGAATGAAGCTTTCTTT
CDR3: CASSVDSGNEAFF

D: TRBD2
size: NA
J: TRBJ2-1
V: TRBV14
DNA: TGTGCCAGCAGCCAAGATCCACTAGCGACCTACAATGAGCAGTTCTTC
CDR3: CASSQDPLATYNEQFF

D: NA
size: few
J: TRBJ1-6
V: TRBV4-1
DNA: TGCGCCAGCAGCCAAGTGGGGGGTTTGAATTCACCCCTCCACTTT
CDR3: CASSQVGGLNSPLHF

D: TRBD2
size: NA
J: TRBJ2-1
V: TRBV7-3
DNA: TGTGCCAGCAGCTTAACGTCTTGGAGCGGGAGGGACAATGAGCAGTTCTTC
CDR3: CASSLTSWSGRDNEQFF

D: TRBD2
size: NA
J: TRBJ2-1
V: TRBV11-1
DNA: TGTGCCAGCAGCCAGACGACTAGCGGCTTATACAATGAGCAGTTCTTC
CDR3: CASSQTTSGLYNEQFF

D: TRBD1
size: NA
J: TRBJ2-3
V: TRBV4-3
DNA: TGCGCCAGCAGCCAAGATGGCGGACAGGGGGCGGATACGCAGTATTTT
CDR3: CASSQDGGQGADTQYF

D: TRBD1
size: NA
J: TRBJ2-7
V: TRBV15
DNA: TGTGCCACCAGCAGAGATCCGACAGGGTACGAGCAGTACTTC
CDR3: CATSRDPTGYEQYF

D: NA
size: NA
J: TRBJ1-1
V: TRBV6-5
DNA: TGTGCCAGCACCGGGGGTCTAAAAACTGAAGCTTTCTTT
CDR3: CASTGGLKTEAFF

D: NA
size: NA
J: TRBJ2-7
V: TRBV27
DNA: TGTGCCAGCAGTTTATCGTTCCAGGGTAGGGGCGAGCAGTACTTC
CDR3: CASSLSFQGRGEQYF

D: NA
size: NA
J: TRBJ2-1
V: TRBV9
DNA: TGTGCCAGCAGCGTGGGGGCGACAACTTCAAATGAGCAGTTCTTC
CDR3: CASSVGATTSNEQFF

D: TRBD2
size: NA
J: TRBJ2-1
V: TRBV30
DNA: TGTGCCTGGAATTCCGGGGGGTCCTACAATGAGCAGTTCTTC
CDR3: CAWNSGGSYNEQFF

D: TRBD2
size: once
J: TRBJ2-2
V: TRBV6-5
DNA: TGTGCCAGCCGGGGACTAGCGGGGATCGGGGAGCTGTTTTTT
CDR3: CASRGLAGIGELFF

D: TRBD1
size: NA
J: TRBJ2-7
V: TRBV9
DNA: TGTGCCAGCAGCGTAGTCCCGACAGGGACCTACGAGCAGTACTTC
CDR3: CASSVVPTGTYEQYF